A single sample gave rise to the 9 T cell receptor beta chains below, sequenced in a study of OX40 agonist ivuxolimab in advanced cancers. Receptors were amplified or captured by the immunoSEQ multiplex PCR assay. The source is immuneACCESS, and TCRdb retained only in-frame sequences with V and J called. Part of the clones is not carried over; for the studies checked, unresolved V genes explain less than half of this, and the remainder is unexplained. The sample contains around 63,000 clones, more than 70% of them found a single time. Jointly, the top ten make up about 1% of the sample. The starting material was CD4+ or CD8+ T cells sorted from blood, obtained in a trial of the OX40 agonist ivuxolimab. All receptors come from an adult with an advanced solid tumor such as melanoma, head and neck, liver or kidney cancer.

The chain couples TRBV7-6 to TRBJ1-5, with 7 bases aligning to TRBD1. The CDR3 is 19 amino acids. The germline V gene encodes CDR1 SGHVS and CDR2 FNYEAQ. V shed 0 bases and J 0 bases; nucleotides not matched to a gene: 11. CDR3 coding DNA: TGTGCCAGCAGCTTAGCCGCTGGGACAGATCTTTATAGCAATCAGCCCCAGCATTTT. It is translated as CASSLAAGTDLYSNQPQHF. Full variable domain (missing parts from reference TRBV7-6 and TRBJ1-5): GAGVSQSPRYKVTKRGQDVALRCDPISGHVSLYWYRQALGQGPEFLTYFNYEAQQDKSGLPNDRFSAERPEGSISTLTIQRTEQRDSAMYRCASSLAAGTDLYSNQPQHFGDGTRLSIL.

There are a few counts of this clone. The chain couples TRBV5-1 to TRBJ2-7, with 11 nucleotides matching TRBD2. Germline lookup yields CDR1 SGHRS and CDR2 YFSETQ. Trimming removed 2 bases from V and 5 bases from J; junction bases left unmatched: 6. The CDR3 length is 15 residues. In DNA, the CDR3 is TGCGCCAGCAGCTTTACTAGCGGGGGTGGGGACGAGCAGTACTTC. This sequence encodes CASSFTSGGGDEQYF. Combining the CDR3 with reference TRBV5-1 and TRBJ2-7 gives the whole variable domain KAGVTQTPRYLIKTRGQQVTLSCSPISGHRSVSWYQQTPGQGLQFLFEYFSETQRNKGNFPGRFSGRQFSNSRSEMNVSTLELGDSALYLCASSFTSGGGDEQYFGPGTRLTVT.

This chain uses TRBV6-5 with TRBJ1-6; D may be TRBD1 (6 bases). The length of the CDR3 is 14 residues. Germline CDR1 reads MNHEY; CDR2 reads SVGAGI. V was clipped by 6 bases and J by 9 bases, with 15 bases between them. The CDR3 nucleotides read TGTGCCAGCAGCTTACAGGGAGGTGGTTCACCCCTCCACTTT. Encoded protein: CASSLQGGGSPLHF.

The V call is TRBV5-8, the J call TRBJ1-1, with D unresolved. With 0 bases removed from V and 7 bases from J, the gap between germline ends came to 13 bases. This CDR3 is built from 14 residues. CDR1 and CDR2 (germline): SGHTS, YDEGEE. CDR3 sequence reads: CASSLAVDKSEAFF. The CDR3 nucleotides are TGTGCCAGCAGCTTGGCGGTGGATAAGAGTGAAGCTTTCTTT.

The DNA of the CDR3 is TGTGCTAGTGGTTTGGATTATTCACAGGGGTGGAAGAACACTGAAGCTTTCTTT. Its protein is CASGLDYSQGWKNTEAFF. This sequence joins TRBV12-5 and TRBJ1-1, with 7 bases that match TRBD1. The CDR3 runs to 18 residues. V lost 1 base to trimming and J lost 1 base; unmatched junction nucleotides: 12. Germline V lookup: CDR1 LGHNT, CDR2 FRNRAP.

The CDR3 spells CASSLRDTSGNTIYF. The CDR3 DNA reads as TGTGCCAGCAGCCTGCGGGACACCTCTGGAAACACCATATATTTT. J is TRBJ1-3 and V is TRBV6-1, with D perhaps TRBD1 (6 bases). CDR3 length equals 15 residues. Germline V gene data show CDR1 as MNHNS and CDR2 as SASEGT. V was clipped by 6 bases and J by 0 bases, with 12 bases between them.

This chain uses TRBV10-2 with TRBJ1-3; 8 bases are a match to TRBD1. Germline loops: CDR1 WSHSY, CDR2 SAAADI. The CDR3 spans 19 residues. V was clipped by 4 bases and J by 1 base; unmatched bases: 15. This chain's CDR3 is CASSGAGQEATKSGNTIYF. The CDR3, as DNA: TGCGCCAGCAGTGGGGCGGGACAGGAAGCTACCAAGTCTGGAAACACCATATATTTT.

The chain couples TRBV6-1 to TRBJ2-2, with D possibly TRBD1 on 5 matching bases. This CDR3 contains 16 residues. V shed 3 bases and J shed 3 bases, with 14 bases lying between them. CDR1 and CDR2 (germline): MNHNS, SASEGT. The CDR3 coding sequence is TGTGCCAGCAGTGATACGGGCAGGGTTGACACCGGGGAGCTGTTTTTT. This sequence encodes CASSDTGRVDTGELFF.

Concerning this clone: One end of the junction does not line up with germline, which may come from a read error. The chain uses TRBV6-5 and TRBJ2-7; no definite D call. Germline CDR1 MNHEY, CDR2 SVGAGI. CDR3 length: 11 amino acids. In nucleotides, the CDR3 is TGTGCCATCAGTGCTTCCTACGAGCAGTACTTC. Encoded protein: CAISASYEQYF.